These 15 T cell receptor beta chains came from one sample sequenced in a study of shared clonotypes between healthy human individuals. Data came from immunoSEQ multiplex PCR; TCRdb stores just in-frame clones and leaves some out. The data hold 2.3 million or so clones, with 85% to 95% observed a single time. The sample comprised naive CD4+ T cells from PBMCs. Indicated subset: CD45RA+ positively selected. All receptors derive from a man younger than 30 in good health. Some clones in this sample may be carry-over from other donors' samples.

The chain employs TRBV18 and TRBJ2-3, with no clear D. Trimming took off 3 bases at V and 2 bases at J, with 15 bases between the two ends. The length of the CDR3 is 16 residues. Germline CDR1 KGHSH, CDR2 LQKENI. In nucleotides, the CDR3 is TGTGCCAGCTCACCCAGCCTTGGACCGTTCACAGATACGCAGTATTTT. This gives the protein CASSPSLGPFTDTQYF.

This clone was observed once. The rearrangement uses TRBV28 and TRBJ1-1; D is perhaps TRBD1 (5 bases). V dropped 3 bases and J dropped 3 bases, with 14 bases sitting between them. The CDR3 runs to 15 residues. Germline lookup yields CDR1 MDHEN and CDR2 SYDVKM. The CDR3 DNA reads TGTGCCAGCAGTTTGCAGGGCAAGGGGTACACTGAAGCTTTCTTT. Protein product: CASSLQGKGYTEAFF.

The rearrangement joins TRBV6-1 to TRBJ1-2, with TRBD1 matching over 7 bases. CDR3 size: 15 residues. J lost 8 bases, V lost 7 bases, and 16 bases had no gene match. CDR1 and CDR2 from the germline V gene are MNHNS and SASEGT. The DNA of the CDR3 is TGTGCCAGCACCTTCCGACAGGGCGGCGACAGGGGCTACACCTTC. Protein product: CASTFRQGGDRGYTF.

The CDR3 coding sequence is TGTGCCTGGAGTACATGGACAGGGGGAAACACCATATATTTT. Encoded protein: CAWSTWTGGNTIYF. This chain uses TRBV30 with TRBJ1-3, with TRBD1 identical over 8 bases. Germline CDR1 and CDR2: GTSNPN and SVGIG (reference sequence). V lost 2 bases to trimming and J lost 4 bases; unmatched junction nucleotides: 4. The CDR3 length is 14 residues.

The rearrangement uses TRBV5-5 and TRBJ2-2; D might be TRBD1 or TRBD2, each matching 5 bases. The germline V and J ends were trimmed by 4 bases and 0 bases, with 7 bases remaining between them. The CDR3 runs to 14 residues. Germline V gene data show CDR1 as SGHKS and CDR2 as YYEKEE (reference sequence). CDR3 DNA: TGTGCCAGCAGCGGGACGACGAACACCGGGGAGCTGTTTTTT. Translating it yields CASSGTTNTGELFF.

This clone appeared a single time. The chain has TRBV5-6 and TRBJ1-1; D perhaps matches TRBD1 (5 bases). Germline loops: CDR1 SGHDT, CDR2 YYEEEE. The V end was cut by 3 bases, the J end by 0 bases, with 9 bases between. This CDR3 has 14 residues. DNA of the CDR3: TGTGCCAGCAGCTGGGGGGACTTGAACACTGAAGCTTTCTTT. It translates to CASSWGDLNTEAFF.

This clone has only one observation. This chain links TRBV28 with TRBJ1-5, with a weak D call TRBD1 (5 bases). This CDR3 has 16 amino acids. The V end was cut by 3 bases, the J end by 2 bases, with 14 bases between. Germline values: CDR1 MDHEN, CDR2 SYDVKM. CDR3 protein: CASSFGGRQRNQPQHF. CDR3 sequence (DNA): TGTGCCAGCAGTTTCGGGGGGAGACAGCGCAATCAGCCCCAGCATTTT. Together with reference TRBV28 and TRBJ1-5, the CDR3 gives the full variable domain: DVKVTQSSRYLVKRTGEKVFLECVQDMDHENMFWYRQDPGLGLRLIYFSYDVKMKEKGDIPEGYSVSREKKERFSLILESASTNQTSMYLCASSFGGRQRNQPQHFGDGTRLSIL.

V gene TRBV5-4 combines with J gene TRBJ1-1, with D perhaps matching TRBD1 (5 bases). Germline lookup yields CDR1 SGHNT and CDR2 YYREEE (reference sequence). V dropped 2 bases and J dropped 1 base, with 9 bases sitting between them. The CDR3 sequence is 14 residues long. CDR3 DNA: TGTGCCAGCAGCTTATCGACAGCGAACACTGAAGCTTTCTTT. Its translation: CASSLSTANTEAFF.

V and J are TRBV29-1 and TRBJ1-3; 9 bases line up with TRBD1. The V segment lost 2 bases and the J segment 5 bases; nucleotides outside the gene matches: 10. CDR1 is SQVTM, CDR2 ANQGSEA, per germline. This CDR3 is 16 amino acids long. Here the CDR3 reads CSVEPAQTGGRNTIYF. In DNA form, the CDR3 reads TGCAGCGTTGAACCTGCCCAGACAGGGGGGCGAAACACCATATATTTT.

The chain combines TRBV28 with TRBJ1-5, with 7 bases that match TRBD1. Trimming cost V 6 bases and J 3 bases; bases outside gene matches: 8. CDR1 is MDHEN, CDR2 SYDVKM, per germline. CDR3 length: 15 amino acids. The CDR3 DNA sequence: TGTGCCAGCAGCCCGGGACAGCTTTTCAATCAGCCCCAGCATTTT. This encodes CASSPGQLFNQPQHF.

The chain combines TRBV5-5 with TRBJ1-2, with a possible D match to TRBD1 (5 bases). The ends were cut back, 4 bases at V and 4 bases at J, with 11 bases in the middle. In germline, CDR1 is SGHKS, CDR2 YYEKEE (reference sequence). CDR3 size: 13 residues. The CDR3 spells CASSLGPPYGYTF. DNA of the CDR3: TGTGCCAGCAGCCTGGGACCGCCCTATGGCTACACCTTC.

Worth noting for this clone: Other DNA sequences in this specimen translate into the identical CDR3. V and J are TRBV18 and TRBJ1-2, with D maybe TRBD1 (6 bases). The CDR3 runs to 12 residues. Looked up from germline, CDR1 is KGHSH and CDR2 is LQKENI. V was pared by 3 bases and J by 8 bases, with 10 bases between. The CDR3 loop is CASSPRTEGYTF. The CDR3 coding sequence is TGTGCCAGCTCACCCAGGACAGAGGGCTACACCTTC.

As concerns this clone: Other DNA sequences in this sample translate to the same CDR3. The chain recombines TRBV18 with TRBJ1-1; a weak D match, TRBD1 (6 bases). V lost 3 bases and J lost 4, with 9 bases in between. The germline V gene has CDR1 KGHSH and CDR2 LQKENI. This CDR3 has 13 residues. The CDR3 DNA reads as TGTGCCAGCTCACCGGGGGCAGGCACTGAAGCTTTCTTT. Translating gives CASSPGAGTEAFF.

This clone has more than one count but fewer than ten. The genes are TRBV5-1 and TRBJ2-2, with D unresolved. Germline V gene data show CDR1 as SGHRS and CDR2 as YFSETQ. Between the trimmed V and J ends, which lost 4 bases and 6 bases, there was a span of 7 bases. This CDR3 has 12 amino acids. In nucleotides, the CDR3 is TGCGCCAGCAGCCGGATGTCCGGGGAGCTGTTTTTT. Amino acid sequence: CASSRMSGELFF.

The chain combines TRBV19 with TRBJ2-7; TRBD1 matches 10 bases. In germline, CDR1 is LNHDA, CDR2 SQIVND (reference sequence). Germline trimming cut 9 bases from V and 4 bases from J; bases unmatched to any gene: 12. This CDR3 has 15 residues. The DNA for the CDR3 is TGTGCCAGCCGTCCTCGGGGACAGGGGCTTTACGAGCAGTACTTC. This encodes CASRPRGQGLYEQYF.